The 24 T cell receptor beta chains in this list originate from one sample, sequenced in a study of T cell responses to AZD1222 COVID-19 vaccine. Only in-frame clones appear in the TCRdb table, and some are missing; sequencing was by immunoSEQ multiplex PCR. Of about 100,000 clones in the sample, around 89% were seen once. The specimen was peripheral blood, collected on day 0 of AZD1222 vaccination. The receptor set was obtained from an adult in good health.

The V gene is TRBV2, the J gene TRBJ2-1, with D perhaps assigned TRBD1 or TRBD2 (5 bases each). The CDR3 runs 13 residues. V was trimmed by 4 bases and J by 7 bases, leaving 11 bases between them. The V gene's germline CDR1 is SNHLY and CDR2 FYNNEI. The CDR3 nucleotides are TGTGCCAGCAGTGCTCAGGGCGGGAATGAGCAGTTCTTC. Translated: CASSAQGGNEQFF. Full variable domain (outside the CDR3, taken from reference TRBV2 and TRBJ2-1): EPEVTQTPSHQVTQMGQEVILRCVPISNHLYFYWYRQILGQKVEFLVSFYNNEISEKSEIFDDQFSVERPDGSNFTLKIRSTKLEDSAMYFCASSAQGGNEQFFGPGTRLTVL.

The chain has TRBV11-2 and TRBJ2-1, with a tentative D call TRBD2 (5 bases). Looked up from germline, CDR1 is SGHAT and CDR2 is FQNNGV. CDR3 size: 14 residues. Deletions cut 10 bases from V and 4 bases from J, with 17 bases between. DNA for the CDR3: TGTGCCACCCGAGCGGTGAGTGGGTACAATGAGCAGTTCTTC. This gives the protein CATRAVSGYNEQFF.

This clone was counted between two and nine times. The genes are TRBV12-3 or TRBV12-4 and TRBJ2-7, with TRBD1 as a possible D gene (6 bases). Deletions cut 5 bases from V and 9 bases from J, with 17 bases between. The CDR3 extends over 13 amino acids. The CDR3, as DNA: TGTGCCAGCAGTCCGGGACACCCATCGTCGCAGTACTTC. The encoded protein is CASSPGHPSSQYF.

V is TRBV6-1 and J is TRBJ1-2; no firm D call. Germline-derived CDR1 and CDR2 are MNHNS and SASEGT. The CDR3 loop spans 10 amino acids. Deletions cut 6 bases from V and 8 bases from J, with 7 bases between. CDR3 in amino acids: CASSLGGYTF. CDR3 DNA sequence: TGTGCCAGCAGCTTAGGAGGCTACACCTTC.

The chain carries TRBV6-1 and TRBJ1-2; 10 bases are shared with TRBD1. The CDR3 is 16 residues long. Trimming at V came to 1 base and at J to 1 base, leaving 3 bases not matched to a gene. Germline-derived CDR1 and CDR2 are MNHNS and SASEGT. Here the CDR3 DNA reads TGTGCCAGCAGTGAAGGACAGGGGGCCGTTAACTATGGCTACACCTTC. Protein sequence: CASSEGQGAVNYGYTF.

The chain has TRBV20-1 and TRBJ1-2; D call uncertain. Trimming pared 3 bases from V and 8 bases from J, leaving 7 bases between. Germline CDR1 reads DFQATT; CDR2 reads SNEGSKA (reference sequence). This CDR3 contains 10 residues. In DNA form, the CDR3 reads TGCAGTGCTAGCGGGAGAGGCTACACCTTC. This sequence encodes CSASGRGYTF.

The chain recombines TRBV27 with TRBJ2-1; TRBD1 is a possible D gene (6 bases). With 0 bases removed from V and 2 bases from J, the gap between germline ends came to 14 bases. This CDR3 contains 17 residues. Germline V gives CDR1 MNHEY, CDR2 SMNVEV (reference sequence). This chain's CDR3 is CASSLSPGEMAYNEQFF. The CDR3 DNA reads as TGTGCCAGCAGTTTATCTCCAGGGGAGATGGCCTACAATGAGCAGTTCTTC.

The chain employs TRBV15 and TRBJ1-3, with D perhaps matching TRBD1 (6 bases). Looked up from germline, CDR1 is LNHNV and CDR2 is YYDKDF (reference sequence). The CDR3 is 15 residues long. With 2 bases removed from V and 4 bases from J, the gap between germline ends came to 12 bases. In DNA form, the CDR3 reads TGTGCCACCAGCAGAACGCGGGGGCTCGGAAACACCATATATTTT. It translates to CATSRTRGLGNTIYF.

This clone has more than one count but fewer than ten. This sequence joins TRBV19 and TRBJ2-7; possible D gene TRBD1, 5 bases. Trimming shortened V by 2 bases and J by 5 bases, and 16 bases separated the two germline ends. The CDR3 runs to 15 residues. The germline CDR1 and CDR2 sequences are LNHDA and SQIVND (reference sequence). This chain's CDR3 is CASSISPDSLDEQYF. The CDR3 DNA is TGTGCCAGTAGTATATCCCCCGACAGTCTCGACGAGCAGTACTTC. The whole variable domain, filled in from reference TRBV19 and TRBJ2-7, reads DGGITQSPKYLFRKEGQNVTLSCEQNLNHDAMYWYRQDPGQGLRLIYYSQIVNDFQKGDIAEGYSVSREKKESFPLTVTSAQKNPTAFYLCASSISPDSLDEQYFGPGTRLTVT.

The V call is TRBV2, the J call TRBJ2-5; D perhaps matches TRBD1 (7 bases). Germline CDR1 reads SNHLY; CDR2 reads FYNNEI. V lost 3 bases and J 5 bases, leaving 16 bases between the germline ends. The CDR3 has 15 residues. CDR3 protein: CASSDRGARRETQYF. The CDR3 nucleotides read TGTGCCAGCAGTGACAGGGGGGCCCGGAGGGAGACCCAGTACTTC. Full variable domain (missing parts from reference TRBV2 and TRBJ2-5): EPEVTQTPSHQVTQMGQEVILRCVPISNHLYFYWYRQILGQKVEFLVSFYNNEISEKSEIFDDQFSVERPDGSNFTLKIRSTKLEDSAMYFCASSDRGARRETQYFGPGTRLLVL.

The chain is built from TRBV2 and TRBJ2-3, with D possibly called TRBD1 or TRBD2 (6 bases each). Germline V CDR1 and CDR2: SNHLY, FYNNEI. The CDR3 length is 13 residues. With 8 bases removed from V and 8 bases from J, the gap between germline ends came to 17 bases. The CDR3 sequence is CASAGGPGGTQYF. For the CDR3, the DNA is TGTGCCAGCGCCGGGGGCCCCGGGGGTACGCAGTATTTT.

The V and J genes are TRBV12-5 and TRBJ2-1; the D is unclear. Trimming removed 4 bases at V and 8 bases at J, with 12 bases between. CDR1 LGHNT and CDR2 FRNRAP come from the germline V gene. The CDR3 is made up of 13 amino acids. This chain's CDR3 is CASGYFGWDEQFF. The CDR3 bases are TGTGCTAGTGGTTACTTTGGGTGGGATGAGCAGTTCTTC.

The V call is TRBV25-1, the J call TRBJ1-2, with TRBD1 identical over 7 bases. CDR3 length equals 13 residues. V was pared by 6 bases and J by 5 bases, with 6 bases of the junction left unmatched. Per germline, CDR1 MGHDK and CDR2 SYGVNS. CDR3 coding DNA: TGTGCCAGCAGCCCCGGGACAGCGTATGGCTACACCTTC. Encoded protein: CASSPGTAYGYTF.

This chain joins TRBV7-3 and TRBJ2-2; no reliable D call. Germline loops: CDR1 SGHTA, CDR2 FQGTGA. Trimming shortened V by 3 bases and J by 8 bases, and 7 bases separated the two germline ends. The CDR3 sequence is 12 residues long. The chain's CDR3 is CASSFAAGELFF. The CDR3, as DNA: TGTGCCAGCAGCTTCGCCGCGGGGGAGCTGTTTTTT.

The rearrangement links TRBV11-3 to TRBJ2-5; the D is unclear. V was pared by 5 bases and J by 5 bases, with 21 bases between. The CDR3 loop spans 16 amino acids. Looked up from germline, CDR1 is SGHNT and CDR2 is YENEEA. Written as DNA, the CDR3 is TGTGCCAGCAGCCTATTACTGCCGGGCCCCAATGAGACCCAGTACTTC. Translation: CASSLLLPGPNETQYF.

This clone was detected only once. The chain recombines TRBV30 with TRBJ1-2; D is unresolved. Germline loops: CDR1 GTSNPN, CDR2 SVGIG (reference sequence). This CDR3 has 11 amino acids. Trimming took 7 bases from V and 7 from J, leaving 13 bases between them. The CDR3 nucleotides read TGTGCCTTCCCCTTCCCCTTTGGCTACACCTTC. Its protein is CAFPFPFGYTF.

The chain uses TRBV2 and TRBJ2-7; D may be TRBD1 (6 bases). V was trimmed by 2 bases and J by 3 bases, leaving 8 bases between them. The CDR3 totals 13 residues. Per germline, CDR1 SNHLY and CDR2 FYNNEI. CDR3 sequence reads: CASSETGYYEQYF. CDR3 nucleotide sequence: TGTGCCAGCAGTGAAACAGGGTACTACGAGCAGTACTTC.

The CDR3 sequence: CASTLLGDANTIYF. The CDR3 DNA sequence: TGTGCCAGCACGTTATTAGGGGATGCAAACACCATATATTTT. V and J are TRBV7-2 and TRBJ1-3; the D gene is possibly TRBD1 (5 bases). Trimming shortened V by 7 bases and J by 6 bases, and 16 bases separated the two germline ends. Germline assignment: CDR1 SGHTA and CDR2 FQGNSA. This CDR3 has 14 amino acids.

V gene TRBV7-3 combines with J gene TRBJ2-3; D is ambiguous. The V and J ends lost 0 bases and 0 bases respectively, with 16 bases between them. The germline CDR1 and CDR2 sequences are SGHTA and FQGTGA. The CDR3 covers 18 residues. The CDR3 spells CASSLTAERRSSTDTQYF. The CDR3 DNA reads TGTGCCAGCAGCTTAACTGCCGAGAGGCGCTCTAGCACAGATACGCAGTATTTT.

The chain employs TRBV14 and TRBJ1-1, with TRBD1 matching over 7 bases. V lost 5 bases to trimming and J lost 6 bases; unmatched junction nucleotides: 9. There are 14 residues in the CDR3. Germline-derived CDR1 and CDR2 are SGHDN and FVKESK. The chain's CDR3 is CASSARQGLSEAFF. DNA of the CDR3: TGTGCCAGCAGCGCCCGACAGGGTCTGTCTGAAGCTTTCTTT.

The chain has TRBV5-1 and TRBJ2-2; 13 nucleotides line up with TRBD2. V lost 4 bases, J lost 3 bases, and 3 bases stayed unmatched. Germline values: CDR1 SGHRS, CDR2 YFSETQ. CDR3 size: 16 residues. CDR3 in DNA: TGCGCCAGCAGCGGCGGACTAGCGGGAGACACCGGGGAGCTGTTTTTT. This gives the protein CASSGGLAGDTGELFF.

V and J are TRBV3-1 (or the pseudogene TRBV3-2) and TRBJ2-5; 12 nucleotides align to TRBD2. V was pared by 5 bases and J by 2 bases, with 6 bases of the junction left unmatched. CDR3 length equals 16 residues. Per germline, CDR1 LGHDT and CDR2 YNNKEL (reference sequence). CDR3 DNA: TGTGCCAGCAGCTCCGGGACTAGCGGGCTACAAGAGACCCAGTACTTC. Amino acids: CASSSGTSGLQETQYF.

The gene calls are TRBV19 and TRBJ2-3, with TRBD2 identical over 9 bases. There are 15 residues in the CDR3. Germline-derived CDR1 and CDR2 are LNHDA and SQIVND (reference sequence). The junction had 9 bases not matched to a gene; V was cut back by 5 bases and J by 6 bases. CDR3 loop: CASSSVAGVADTQYF. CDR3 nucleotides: TGTGCCAGTAGTTCCGTAGCGGGAGTAGCGGATACGCAGTATTTT.

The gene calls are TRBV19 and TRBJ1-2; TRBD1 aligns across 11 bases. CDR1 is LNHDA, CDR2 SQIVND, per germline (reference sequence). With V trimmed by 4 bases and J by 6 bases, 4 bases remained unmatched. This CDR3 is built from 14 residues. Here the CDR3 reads CASSTGQGADGYTF. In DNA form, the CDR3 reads TGTGCCAGTAGTACTGGACAGGGGGCAGATGGCTACACCTTC.